The rows below give T cell receptor beta chains drawn from one sample of a study of shared clonotypes between healthy human individuals. Generated by immunoSEQ multiplex PCR, the TCRdb table keeps only in-frame clones and is missing some. Here the sample spans millions of clones, 90% to 95% being singletons. What was sequenced was naive CD4+ T cells sorted from blood. These receptors were collected from a man younger than 30 in good health. CDR3s include the opening cysteine and the closing phenylalanine or tryptophan. A D gene is named only where the DNA matches it firmly. For some rows the clone size is stated as once, few or many, or as a class when expanded; others skip it.

d_gene	j_gene	v_gene	abundance	CDR3nt	CDR3aa
.	TRBJ1-4	TRBV6-1	.	TGTGCCAGCAGTGAAAACGGGAACCTCCAAAAACTGTTTTTT	CASSENGNLQKLFF
.	TRBJ1-1	TRBV15	.	TGTGCCACCAGCAGAGGAAATGGGGGACGCGAAGCTTTCTTT	CATSRGNGGREAFF
TRBD2	TRBJ2-3	TRBV11-2	.	TGTGCCAGCAGTTTAAGACTAGCTCTTAGCACAGATACGCAGTATTTT	CASSLRLALSTDTQYF
.	TRBJ1-5	TRBV19	.	TGTGCCAGTAGACTAACAGGGAGAAGCAATCAGCCCCAGCATTTT	CASRLTGRSNQPQHF
TRBD2	TRBJ2-3	TRBV2	.	TGTGCCAGCAGTGAAATCCTAGCGGGGAGCACAGATACGCAGTATTTT	CASSEILAGSTDTQYF
TRBD2	TRBJ2-3	TRBV19	.	TGTGCCAGTAGTACATTAGCGGGGTTCACAGATACGCAGTATTTT	CASSTLAGFTDTQYF
.	TRBJ1-1	TRBV6-5	few	TGTGCCAGCAGTTACATCGGAACTGAAGCTTTCTTT	CASSYIGTEAFF
TRBD1	TRBJ1-2	TRBV5-6	once	TGTGCCAGCAGCCCCCCCGGGACAGGGACCGCTGGCTACACCTTC	CASSPPGTGTAGYTF
.	TRBJ1-3	TRBV5-1	.	TGCGCCAGCAGCTTGGAGCTGACAGAAGGTATCGGAAACACCATATATTTT	CASSLELTEGIGNTIYF
.	TRBJ1-2	TRBV10-2	.	TGCGCCAGCAGTGAAGTATCCAGGGACTATGGCTACACCTTC	CASSEVSRDYGYTF
TRBD2	TRBJ2-3	TRBV5-4	.	TGTGCCAGCAGCTTGAGACTAGCGGGGGTCACAGATACGCAGTATTTT	CASSLRLAGVTDTQYF
TRBD1	TRBJ1-4	TRBV5-1	.	TGCGCCAGCAGCGGCGGACAGGGAGTTAATGAAAAACTGTTTTTT	CASSGGQGVNEKLFF
.	TRBJ1-4	TRBV5-1	.	TGCGCCAGCAGCTTTACTCCCAGTGATGAAAAACTGTTTTTT	CASSFTPSDEKLFF
.	TRBJ2-7	TRBV29-1	.	TGCAGCGTTGGTAATCCGCACTACGAGCAGTACTTC	CSVGNPHYEQYF
.	TRBJ1-5	TRBV15	many	TGTGCCACCAGCATCGAAGGGGGCAATCAGCCCCAGCATTTT	CATSIEGGNQPQHF
TRBD1	TRBJ1-1	TRBV6-5	.	TGTGCCAGCAGTAACAGGGGGAACACTGAAGCTTTCTTT	CASSNRGNTEAFF
.	TRBJ2-3	TRBV7-2	.	TGTGCCAGCAGCTTAGTTCCTAGCGTGGGCACAGATACGCAGTATTTT	CASSLVPSVGTDTQYF
TRBD1	TRBJ2-7	TRBV7-9	.	TGTGCCAGCAGCTTACCCATTTCCGGGACAGGGATGCACGAGCAGTACTTC	CASSLPISGTGMHEQYF
.	TRBJ1-2	TRBV27	.	TGTGCCAGCAAAAGTGAGGGCTATGGCTACACCTTC	CASKSEGYGYTF
.	TRBJ1-1	TRBV10-3	.	TGTGCCATCAGTGAGTCGATAAGGGAGTCTAGCACTGAAGCTTTCTTT	CAISESIRESSTEAFF
TRBD2	TRBJ2-5	TRBV11-2	.	TGTGCCAGCAGCTTTCCGGCTAGCGGGAGGGCCGGCCAGACCCAGTACTTC	CASSFPASGRAGQTQYF
TRBD1	TRBJ2-3	TRBV5-4	.	TGTGCCAGCAGCATTAGGGACAGCCTCACAGATACGCAGTATTTT	CASSIRDSLTDTQYF
.	TRBJ1-1	TRBV5-1	.	TGCGCCAGCAGCTTGACCTCCGGGGCTAACACTGAAGCTTTCTTT	CASSLTSGANTEAFF
TRBD2	TRBJ2-7	TRBV5-4	.	TGTGCCAGCAGCTTGGTAGCGGGGGATTCCTACGAGCAGTACTTC	CASSLVAGDSYEQYF
TRBD2	TRBJ2-1	TRBV18	.	TGTGCCAGCTCACCCCGTGTGGGTAAGCGGGAGGGCCATCATGAGCAGTTCTTC	CASSPRVGKREGHHEQFF
TRBD1	TRBJ1-4	TRBV6-6	.	TGTGCCAGCAGTTACGGAGGGGGCGGAGGAAAACTGTTTTTT	CASSYGGGGGKLFF
TRBD1	TRBJ2-5	TRBV28	.	TGTGCCAGCAGCCATCGACAGGGCCGACAAGAGACCCAGTACTTC	CASSHRQGRQETQYF
TRBD1	TRBJ1-1	TRBV29-1	.	TGCAGCGCTGACAGGGCTGGCACTGAAGCTTTCTTT	CSADRAGTEAFF
.	TRBJ2-5	TRBV7-2	.	TGTGCCAGCAGCTTAGGCGTTAGCCAAGAGACCCAGTACTTC	CASSLGVSQETQYF
.	TRBJ2-7	TRBV10-3	.	TGTGCCATCAGTGATTTCTACGAGCAGTACTTC	CAISDFYEQYF
.	TRBJ1-5	TRBV7-2	.	TGTGCCAGCAGCTTAGGAGGGGTTAGCAATCAGCCCCAGCATTTT	CASSLGGVSNQPQHF
.	TRBJ2-5	TRBV7-9	.	TGTGCCAGCACCCTTTTGGGGGGGGGCGGCCAAGAGACCCAGTACTTC	CASTLLGGGGQETQYF
.	TRBJ1-1	TRBV6-1	many	TGTGCCAGCAGAGTTTTCAAAATGAACACTGAAGCTTTCTTT	CASRVFKMNTEAFF
TRBD1	TRBJ2-4	TRBV5-6	.	TGTGCCAGCAGCTTGGAGGACAGGGGGAACATTCAGTACTTC	CASSLEDRGNIQYF
.	TRBJ2-7	TRBV5-8	once	TGTGCCAGCAGCCATTGGGGGGCGCCGTCAGGATACGAGCAGTACTTC	CASSHWGAPSGYEQYF
TRBD1	TRBJ1-5	TRBV7-9	.	TGTGCCAGCAGCTTGGGGACAGGGGGAAGATATAGCAATCAGCCCCAGCATTTT	CASSLGTGGRYSNQPQHF
TRBD2	TRBJ2-7	TRBV6-5	.	TGTGCCAGCAGGGCGACTAGCATCAACGAGCAGTACTTC	CASRATSINEQYF
.	TRBJ2-7	TRBV7-2	.	TGTGCCAGCAGCTTCAGGACAGCTTACGAGCAGTACTTC	CASSFRTAYEQYF
TRBD1	TRBJ2-7	TRBV27	.	TGTGCCAGCAGTTTATCGAGACAGGGGGCTGGCGAGCAGTACTTC	CASSLSRQGAGEQYF
.	TRBJ2-3	TRBV13	many	TGTGCCAGCAGCTTACTGGGCACAGATACGCAGTATTTT	CASSLLGTDTQYF
.	TRBJ2-5	TRBV2	once	TGTGCCAGCCGGGGGACCCCAGCGGAGACCCAGTACTTC	CASRGTPAETQYF
TRBD1	TRBJ1-2	TRBV7-9	.	TGTGCCAGCAGCTTGGGGACAGGAGGAGACGGCTACACCTTC	CASSLGTGGDGYTF
.	TRBJ2-4	TRBV11-3	.	TGTGCCAGCAGCTTAGGAACTAGCCAAAACATTCAGTACTTC	CASSLGTSQNIQYF
.	TRBJ2-7	TRBV11-2	.	TGTGCCAGCAGCTGGTTCAACGAGCAGTACTTC	CASSWFNEQYF
TRBD2	TRBJ2-7	TRBV12-5	.	TGTGCTAGTGGTTTGCGACTAGCTGGGCCCTCCGAGCAGTACTTC	CASGLRLAGPSEQYF
.	TRBJ2-3	TRBV30	.	TGTGCCTGGGTGGGCTGGGGAACAGATACGCAGTATTTT	CAWVGWGTDTQYF
.	TRBJ1-2	TRBV4-1	.	TGCGCCAGCAGCCAATCCCGCCGAGACAGCTACTATGGCTACACCTTC	CASSQSRRDSYYGYTF
TRBD1	TRBJ1-2	TRBV11-2	.	TGTGCCAGCAGCTTGATTCAGGGGGGTTACTATGGCTACACCTTC	CASSLIQGGYYGYTF
TRBD2	TRBJ2-7	TRBV19	.	TGTGCCAGTAGCGGCGGGGGGGCCTACGAGCAGTACTTC	CASSGGGAYEQYF
TRBD1	TRBJ1-2	TRBV5-1	.	TGCGCCAGCAGCTTGTATTCAGGGGGCGTTAGGGACTATGGCTACACCTTC	CASSLYSGGVRDYGYTF
.	TRBJ2-1	TRBV5-1	.	TGCGCCACCGGGCCTCTTCAGCGGGATGAGCAGTTCTTC	CATGPLQRDEQFF
.	TRBJ2-5	TRBV27	.	TGTGCCAGCAGTTTCGGCCTAAAAGAGACCCAGTACTTC	CASSFGLKETQYF
.	TRBJ2-1	TRBV4-1	.	TGCGCCAGCAGCCCCGACTTCAGCTCCTACAATGAGCAGTTCTTC	CASSPDFSSYNEQFF